This T cell receptor beta chain comes out of a study of T cell responses to AZD1222 COVID-19 vaccine (dated by TCRdb to the early 2020s). Study-wide context: Because spike-specific TCR depth and breadth did not differ between the two schedules, AZD1222 recipients who got a second dose at roughly 4 weeks were pooled with those who got a second dose at roughly 12 weeks. A total of about 240 trial participants underwent TCR sequencing, of whom some 210 received two doses of AZD1222 and around 26 received two doses of the MenACWY control vaccine. Trial participants were enrolled by age into subgroups of 18-55, 56-69 and 70-plus years, and around 150, 28 and 57 TCR-sequenced participants, respectively, were included in these subgroups.

The sample's time point, from its label and the paper: baseline before first vaccination. Vaccinee samples came from UK trials COV001 and COV002, including a single-blind randomized controlled phase 2/3 trial of AZD1222 (ChAdOx1 nCoV-19) in healthy adults. Trial participant PBMC samples were collected at day 0 and day 28 after the second dose for TCRbeta chain sequencing. For this clone: Its antigen is still unknown. No quality values exist for individual bases; no much larger clone is one base distant.

The CDR3 regions of human TCRbeta chains were subjected to immunosequencing. From the authors' description of their analysis: Repertoire TCRs were matched against a reference library of SARS-CoV-2-specific TCRs generated with the MIRA antigen-specificity platform. Breadth was defined as the fraction of unique TCRs that were SARS-CoV-2-associated, and depth was defined as the fraction of total T cells that were SARS-CoV-2-associated. Using the MIRA data, every spike-specific TCR was mapped to the spike region that the TCR reacted to and assigned to either a CD4 or a CD8 class. Log10-transformed breadth and depth values were compared by one-way ANOVA with Sidak's multiple comparisons tests. Here the immuneACCESS table is served through TCRdb, limited to in-frame sequences with V and J called. Missing clones are a known gap in these copies; in checked studies unresolved V genes cover under half, and the rest lacks a known reason. For V, J and clone size, that table is used; D and trimming come from the DNA. The table for this sample lists approximately 92,000 clones; approximately 90% of them were counted only once. The ten biggest clones cover roughly a tenth of the sample.

Overall results and qualifications from the work: The 56-69-year group was small, and its depth increase did not reach significance, likely because of low power. CD4 TCRs associated with the vaccine covered the entire spike protein, and the dominant responses were in regions 160-218 and 743-854. Because no day 14 peak-response samples were available, repertoires were characterized only after the peak T cell response. A significant rise in spike-specific TCR breadth and depth was observed after two AZD1222 doses relative to day 0 and relative to MenACWY recipients. Epitopes outside the regions mutated in the B.1.351 and B.1.1.7 variants were reportedly recognized by nearly half of the unique spike-specific TCRs. Only a handful of AZD1222 recipients were SARS-CoV-2 seropositive at baseline, limiting conclusions about previously exposed vaccinees. Participants were mostly white British, with more females than males. The authors suggested clonal diversity may have been underestimated.

The germline V gene encodes CDR1 SNHLY and CDR2 FYNNEI. Including cysteine and phenylalanine, the CDR3 has 15 amino acids. Only CDR3 DNA is held: 45 bases, read in frame from base 1. Between the V and J ends, shortened by 5 bases and 2 bases respectively, the junction contains 12 bases. This chain joins TRBV2 to TRBJ2-2; the D gene is unclear. The TCR was taken from an adult in good health. The sample here was peripheral blood, taken on day 0 of AZD1222 vaccination. In nucleotide form, the sequence is TGTGCCAGCAGTCCCGGGCTAGGTAACACCGGGGAGCTGTTTTTT. Translated, this gives CASSPGLGNTGELFF.